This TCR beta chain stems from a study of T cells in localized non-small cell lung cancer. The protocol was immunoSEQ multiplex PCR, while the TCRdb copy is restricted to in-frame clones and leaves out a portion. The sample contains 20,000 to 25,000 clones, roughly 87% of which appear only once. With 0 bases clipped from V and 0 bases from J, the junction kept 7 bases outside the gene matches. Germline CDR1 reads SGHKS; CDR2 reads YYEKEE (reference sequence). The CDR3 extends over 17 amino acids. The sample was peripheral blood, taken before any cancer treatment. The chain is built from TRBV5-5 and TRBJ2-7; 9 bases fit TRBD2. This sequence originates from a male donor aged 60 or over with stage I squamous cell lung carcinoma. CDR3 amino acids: CASSLAIAGANSYEQYF. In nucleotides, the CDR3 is TGTGCCAGCAGCTTGGCGATAGCGGGAGCCAACTCCTACGAGCAGTACTTC.